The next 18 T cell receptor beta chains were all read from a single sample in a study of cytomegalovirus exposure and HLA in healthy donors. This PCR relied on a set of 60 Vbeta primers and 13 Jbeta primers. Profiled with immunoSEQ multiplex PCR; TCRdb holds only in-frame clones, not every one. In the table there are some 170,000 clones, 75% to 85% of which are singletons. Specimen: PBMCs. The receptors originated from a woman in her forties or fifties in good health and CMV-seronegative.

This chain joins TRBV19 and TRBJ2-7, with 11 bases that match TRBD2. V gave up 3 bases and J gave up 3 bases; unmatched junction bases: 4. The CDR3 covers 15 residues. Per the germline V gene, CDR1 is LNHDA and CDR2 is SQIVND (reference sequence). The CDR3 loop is CASSMELAGVYEQYF. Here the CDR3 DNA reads TGTGCCAGTAGTATGGAACTAGCGGGAGTCTACGAGCAGTACTTC.

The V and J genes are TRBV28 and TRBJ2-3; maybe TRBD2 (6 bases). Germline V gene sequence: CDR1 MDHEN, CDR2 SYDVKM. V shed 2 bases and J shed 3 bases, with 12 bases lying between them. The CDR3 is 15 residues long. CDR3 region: CASSLDPGATDTQYF. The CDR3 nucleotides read TGTGCCAGCAGTTTAGATCCGGGAGCGACAGATACGCAGTATTTT. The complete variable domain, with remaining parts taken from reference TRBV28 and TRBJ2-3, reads DVKVTQSSRYLVKRTGEKVFLECVQDMDHENMFWYRQDPGLGLRLIYFSYDVKMKEKGDIPEGYSVSREKKERFSLILESASTNQTSMYLCASSLDPGATDTQYFGPGTRLTVL.

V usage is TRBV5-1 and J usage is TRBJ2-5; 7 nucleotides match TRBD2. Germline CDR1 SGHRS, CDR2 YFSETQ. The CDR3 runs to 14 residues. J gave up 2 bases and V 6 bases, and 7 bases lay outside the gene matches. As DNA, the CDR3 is TGCGCCAGCACCGAGGGAGGGGCTCAAGAGACCCAGTACTTC. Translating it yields CASTEGGAQETQYF.

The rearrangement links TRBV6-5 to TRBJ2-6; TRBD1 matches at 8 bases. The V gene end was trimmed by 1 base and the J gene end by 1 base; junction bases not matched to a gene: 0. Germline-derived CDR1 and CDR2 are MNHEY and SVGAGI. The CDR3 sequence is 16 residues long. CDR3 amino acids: CASSYYRGSGANVLTF. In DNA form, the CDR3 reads TGTGCCAGCAGTTACTACAGGGGGTCTGGGGCCAACGTCCTGACTTTC.

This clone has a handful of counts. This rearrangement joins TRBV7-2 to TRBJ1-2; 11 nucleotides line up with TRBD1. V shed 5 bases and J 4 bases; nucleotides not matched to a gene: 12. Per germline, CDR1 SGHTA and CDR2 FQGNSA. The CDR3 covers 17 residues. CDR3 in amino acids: CASSQQIGQGAGYGYTF. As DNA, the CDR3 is TGTGCCAGCAGCCAACAGATCGGACAGGGGGCAGGCTATGGCTACACCTTC.

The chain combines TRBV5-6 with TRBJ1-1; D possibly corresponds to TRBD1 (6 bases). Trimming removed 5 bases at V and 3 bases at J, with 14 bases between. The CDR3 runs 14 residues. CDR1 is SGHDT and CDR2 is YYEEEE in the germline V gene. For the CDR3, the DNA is TGTGCCAGCAGGTTATCCGGGACATACACTGAAGCTTTCTTT. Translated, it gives CASRLSGTYTEAFF.

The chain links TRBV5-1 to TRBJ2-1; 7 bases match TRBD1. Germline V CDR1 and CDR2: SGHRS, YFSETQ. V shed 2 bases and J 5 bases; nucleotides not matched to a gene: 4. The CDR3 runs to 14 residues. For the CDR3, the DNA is TGCGCCAGCAGCTTAGGGACAGCTAACAATGAGCAGTTCTTC. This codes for CASSLGTANNEQFF.

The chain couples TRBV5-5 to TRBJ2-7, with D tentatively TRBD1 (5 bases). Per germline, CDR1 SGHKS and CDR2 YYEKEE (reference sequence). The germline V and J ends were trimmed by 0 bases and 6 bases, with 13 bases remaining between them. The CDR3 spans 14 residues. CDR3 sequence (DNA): TGTGCCAGCAGCTTGGTAGTGGACACCGGCGAGCAGTACTTC. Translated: CASSLVVDTGEQYF.

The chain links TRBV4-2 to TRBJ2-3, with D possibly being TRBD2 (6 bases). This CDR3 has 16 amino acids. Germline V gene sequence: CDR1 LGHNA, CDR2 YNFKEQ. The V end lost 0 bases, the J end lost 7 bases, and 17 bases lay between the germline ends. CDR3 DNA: TGTGCCAGCAGCCAAGATGGGCGGGGTAGCAGAAATACGCAGTATTTT. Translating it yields CASSQDGRGSRNTQYF.

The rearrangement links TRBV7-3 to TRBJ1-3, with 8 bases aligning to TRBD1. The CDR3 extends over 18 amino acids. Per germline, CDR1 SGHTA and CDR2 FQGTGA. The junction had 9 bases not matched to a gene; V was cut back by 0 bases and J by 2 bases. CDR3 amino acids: CASSLTATGASTGNTIYF. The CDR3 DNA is TGTGCCAGCAGCTTAACAGCGACAGGGGCGTCTACTGGAAACACCATATATTTT.

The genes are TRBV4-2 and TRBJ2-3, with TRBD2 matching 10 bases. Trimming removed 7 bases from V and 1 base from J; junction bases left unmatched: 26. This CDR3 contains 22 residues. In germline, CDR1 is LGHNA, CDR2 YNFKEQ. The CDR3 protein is CASTHSLVGLAGGPVGTDTQYF. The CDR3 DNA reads TGTGCCAGCACCCATTCCCTTGTCGGATTAGCGGGAGGTCCAGTGGGCACAGATACGCAGTATTTT.

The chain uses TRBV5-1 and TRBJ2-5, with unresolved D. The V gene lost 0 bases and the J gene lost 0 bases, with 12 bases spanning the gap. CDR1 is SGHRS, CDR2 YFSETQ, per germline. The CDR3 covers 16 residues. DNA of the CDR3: TGCGCCAGCAGCTTGGAATTTACAGATAACCAAGAGACCCAGTACTTC. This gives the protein CASSLEFTDNQETQYF.

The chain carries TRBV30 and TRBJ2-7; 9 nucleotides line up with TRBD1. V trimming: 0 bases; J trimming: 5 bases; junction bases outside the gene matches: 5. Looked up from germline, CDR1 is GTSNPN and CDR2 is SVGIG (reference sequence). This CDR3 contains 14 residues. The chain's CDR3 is CAWSVPGQGNEQYF. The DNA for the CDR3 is TGTGCCTGGAGTGTACCCGGACAGGGGAACGAGCAGTACTTC.

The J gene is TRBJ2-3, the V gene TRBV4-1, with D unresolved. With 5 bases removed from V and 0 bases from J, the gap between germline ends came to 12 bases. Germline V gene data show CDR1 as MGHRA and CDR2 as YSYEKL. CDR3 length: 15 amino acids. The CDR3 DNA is TGCGCCAGCAGCTTTACTGTATACAGCACAGATACGCAGTATTTT. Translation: CASSFTVYSTDTQYF.

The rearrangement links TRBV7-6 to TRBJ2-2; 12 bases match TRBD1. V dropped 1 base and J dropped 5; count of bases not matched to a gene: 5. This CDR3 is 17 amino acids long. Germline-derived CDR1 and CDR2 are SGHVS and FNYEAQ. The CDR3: CASSLGDRGLGTGELFF. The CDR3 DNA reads TGTGCCAGCAGCTTAGGGGACAGGGGGCTGGGGACCGGGGAGCTGTTTTTT.

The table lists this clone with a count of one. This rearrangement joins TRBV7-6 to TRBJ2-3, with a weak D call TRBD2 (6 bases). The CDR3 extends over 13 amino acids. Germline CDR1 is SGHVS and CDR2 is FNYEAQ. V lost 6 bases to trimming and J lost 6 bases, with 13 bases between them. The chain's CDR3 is CASRGRSADTQYF. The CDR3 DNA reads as TGTGCCAGCAGGGGGAGGAGCGCTGATACGCAGTATTTT.

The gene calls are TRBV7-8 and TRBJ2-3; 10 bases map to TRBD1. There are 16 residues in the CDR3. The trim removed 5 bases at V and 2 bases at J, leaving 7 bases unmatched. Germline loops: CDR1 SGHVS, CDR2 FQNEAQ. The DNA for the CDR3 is TGTGCCAGCAGCCCGCGGGACAGGGGAACCACAGATACGCAGTATTTT. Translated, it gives CASSPRDRGTTDTQYF.

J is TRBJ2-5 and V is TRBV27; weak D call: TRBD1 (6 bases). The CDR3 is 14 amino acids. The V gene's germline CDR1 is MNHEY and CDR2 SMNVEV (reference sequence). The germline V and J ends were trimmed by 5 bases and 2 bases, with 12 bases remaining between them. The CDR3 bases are TGTGCCAGCAGTCTAAGGACAGCTCAAGAGACCCAGTACTTC. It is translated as CASSLRTAQETQYF.